The 17 T cell receptor beta chains in this list originate from one sample, sequenced in a study of blood T cell repertoires in COVID-19. Produced via immunoSEQ multiplex PCR; TCRdb's table is partial and in-frame only. This table holds tens of thousands of clones, 83% found once. Sequencing was performed on peripheral blood. The receptors here all came from a man aged 25-45 years with COVID-19, enrolled during active disease.

Concerning this clone: Additional DNA sequences in this sample encode the identical CDR3. The chain employs TRBV9 and TRBJ1-3; D might be TRBD1 (6 bases). Trimming took off 0 bases at V and 4 bases at J, with 11 bases between the two ends. Germline V gene lookup returns CDR1 SGDLS and CDR2 YYNGEE. The CDR3 is 15 residues long. CDR3 DNA sequence: TGTGCCAGCAGCGTAGGTCCAGGGGCCGGAAACACCATATATTTT. This translates into CASSVGPGAGNTIYF.

The rearrangement links TRBV27 to TRBJ1-1, with D possibly being TRBD1 (5 bases). Germline CDR1 MNHEY, CDR2 SMNVEV (reference sequence). This CDR3 has 14 amino acids. The ends were cut back, 5 bases at V and 0 bases at J, with 10 bases in the middle. CDR3 sequence reads: CASSPGHMNTEAFF. The DNA for the CDR3 is TGTGCCAGCAGTCCCGGACACATGAACACTGAAGCTTTCTTT.

The CDR3 reads CASSDLGTGNTGEQYF. The DNA for the CDR3 is TGTGCCAGCAGTGATCTGGGGACAGGGAATACAGGCGAGCAGTACTTC. This chain links TRBV2 with TRBJ2-7; 9 nucleotides align to TRBD1. Germline V lookup: CDR1 SNHLY, CDR2 FYNNEI. The CDR3 covers 16 residues. The J segment lost 6 bases and the V segment lost 3 bases, leaving 12 bases of the junction unmatched.

The chain carries TRBV10-2 and TRBJ1-1, with D maybe TRBD1 (5 bases). V lost 0 bases, J lost 11 bases, and 10 bases lay in between. The CDR3 totals 12 residues. Germline V gene lookup returns CDR1 WSHSY and CDR2 SAAADI. CDR3 sequence (DNA): TGCGCCAGCAGTGAGTCGCTGGACAAGGCTTTCTTT. Translation: CASSESLDKAFF.

This clone turned up a few times. The chain couples TRBV2 to TRBJ1-5; the match to TRBD1 covers 7 bases. Per the germline V gene, CDR1 is SNHLY and CDR2 is FYNNEI. J gave up 6 bases and V 6 bases, and 8 bases lay outside the gene matches. CDR3 size: 14 residues. In DNA, the CDR3 is TGTGCCAGCAGCTACAGGGGAATTGCTCAGCCCCAGCATTTT. It codes for CASSYRGIAQPQHF.

The rearrangement uses TRBV18 and TRBJ1-1, with D possibly TRBD1 on 6 matching bases. Germline V gene lookup returns CDR1 KGHSH and CDR2 LQKENI. The CDR3 consists of 15 residues. V shed 1 base and J shed 3 bases, with 12 bases lying between them. The CDR3 protein is CASSPRIGGDTEAFF. The CDR3 DNA is TGTGCCAGCTCACCACGGATAGGGGGAGACACTGAAGCTTTCTTT.

The CDR3, as DNA: TGCGCCAGCAGCTTTGGGCAGCGGAGAATGAACACTGAAGCTTTCTTT. This sequence encodes CASSFGQRRMNTEAFF. This chain joins TRBV5-1 and TRBJ1-1; D unclear. CDR3 length: 16 amino acids. From germline, CDR1 is SGHRS and CDR2 YFSETQ. Trimming pared 2 bases from V and 0 bases from J, leaving 14 bases between.

The V gene is TRBV19, the J gene TRBJ1-2; D might be TRBD1 (5 bases). The V and J ends lost 7 bases and 5 bases respectively, with 14 bases between them. This CDR3 has 13 amino acids. CDR1 and CDR2 from the germline V gene are LNHDA and SQIVND (reference sequence). CDR3 protein: CASKGGTAYGYTF. DNA of the CDR3: TGTGCCAGTAAGGGCGGGACGGCTTATGGCTACACCTTC.

The chain links TRBV6-2 or TRBV6-3 to TRBJ1-3; D gene uncertain. The germline V and J ends were trimmed by 2 bases and 8 bases, with 10 bases remaining between them. The CDR3 extends over 13 amino acids. Germline-derived CDR1 and CDR2 are MNHEY and SVGEGT. Written as DNA, the CDR3 is TGTGCCAGCAGTTACCCTCCGGGGTACACCATATATTTT. As protein: CASSYPPGYTIYF.

The V gene is TRBV28, the J gene TRBJ2-1, with 7 bases aligning to TRBD2. Germline assignment: CDR1 MDHEN and CDR2 SYDVKM. The trim removed 8 bases at V and 8 bases at J, leaving 9 bases unmatched. This CDR3 contains 13 residues. Here the CDR3 reads CASHLAGVDEQFF. CDR3 in DNA: TGTGCCAGCCACTTGGCGGGGGTGGATGAGCAGTTCTTC.

This chain joins TRBV4-1 and TRBJ2-2, with 10 bases lining up with TRBD2. The CDR3 is 16 residues long. Germline V gives CDR1 MGHRA, CDR2 YSYEKL. The trim removed 3 bases at V and 7 bases at J, leaving 8 bases unmatched. The CDR3 nucleotides are TGCGCCAGCAGCCATCCACTAGCGGGGAAACACGGGGAGCTGTTTTTT. This translates into CASSHPLAGKHGELFF.

The chain uses TRBV27 and TRBJ2-2, with TRBD1 matching over 7 bases. Unmatched junction bases numbered 12, after V lost 5 bases and J lost 6 bases. Germline CDR1 MNHEY, CDR2 SMNVEV (reference sequence). There are 16 residues in the CDR3. CDR3 region: CASSPSRQGRAGELFF. The CDR3 nucleotides read TGTGCCAGCAGTCCGTCCCGACAGGGAAGGGCCGGGGAGCTGTTTTTT.

The genes are TRBV15 and TRBJ1-1, with TRBD1 identical over 8 bases. The V gene's germline CDR1 is LNHNV and CDR2 YYDKDF (reference sequence). The CDR3 loop spans 15 amino acids. Losses at the gene ends were 3 bases for V and 3 bases for J; bases not matched to a gene: 6. The CDR3 loop is CATSSATGEDTEAFF. In DNA form, the CDR3 reads TGTGCCACCAGCAGTGCGACAGGGGAGGACACTGAAGCTTTCTTT. Drawing the rest from reference TRBV15 and TRBJ1-1, the complete variable domain is DAMVIQNPRYQVTQFGKPVTLSCSQTLNHNVMYWYQQKSSQAPKLLFHYYDKDFNNEADTPDNFQSRRPNTSFCFLDIRSPGLGDTAMYLCATSSATGEDTEAFFGQGTRLTVV.

This chain joins TRBV9 and TRBJ2-3, with 7 bases lining up with TRBD1. Germline CDR1 is SGDLS and CDR2 is YYNGEE. This CDR3 comprises 12 residues. Unmatched junction bases numbered 9, after V lost 6 bases and J lost 11 bases. CDR3 protein: CASNNPGTEQYF. CDR3 sequence (DNA): TGTGCCAGCAACAACCCCGGGACAGAGCAGTATTTT.

V is TRBV28 and J is TRBJ1-5, with 11 bases matching TRBD1. Germline CDR1 is MDHEN and CDR2 is SYDVKM. The CDR3 is 17 residues long. V shed 3 bases and J 7 bases; nucleotides not matched to a gene: 11. Here the CDR3 reads CASSFPHGTGGRQPQHF. CDR3 nucleotides: TGTGCCAGCAGTTTTCCGCACGGGACAGGGGGTAGGCAGCCCCAGCATTTT. The full variable domain, completed using reference TRBV28 and TRBJ1-5, is DVKVTQSSRYLVKRTGEKVFLECVQDMDHENMFWYRQDPGLGLRLIYFSYDVKMKEKGDIPEGYSVSREKKERFSLILESASTNQTSMYLCASSFPHGTGGRQPQHFGDGTRLSIL.

The chain recombines TRBV3-1 (or the pseudogene TRBV3-2) with TRBJ1-2; TRBD1 aligns across 10 bases. V dropped 4 bases and J dropped 6; count of bases not matched to a gene: 8. CDR3 size: 15 residues. CDR1 LGHDT and CDR2 YNNKEL come from the germline V gene (reference sequence). The CDR3 spells CASSPGTGELHGYTF. The CDR3, as DNA: TGTGCCAGCAGCCCCGGGACAGGGGAACTCCATGGCTACACCTTC.

This clone was recorded a few times. CDR3 in amino acids: CAISSVQANQPQHF. CDR3 bases: TGTGCCATCTCCTCGGTCCAGGCCAATCAGCCCCAGCATTTT. V usage is TRBV7-9 and J usage is TRBJ1-5; D unclear. CDR1 and CDR2 (germline): SEHNR, FQNEAQ (reference sequence). There are 14 residues in the CDR3. The germline V and J ends were trimmed by 10 bases and 3 bases, with 16 bases remaining between them.